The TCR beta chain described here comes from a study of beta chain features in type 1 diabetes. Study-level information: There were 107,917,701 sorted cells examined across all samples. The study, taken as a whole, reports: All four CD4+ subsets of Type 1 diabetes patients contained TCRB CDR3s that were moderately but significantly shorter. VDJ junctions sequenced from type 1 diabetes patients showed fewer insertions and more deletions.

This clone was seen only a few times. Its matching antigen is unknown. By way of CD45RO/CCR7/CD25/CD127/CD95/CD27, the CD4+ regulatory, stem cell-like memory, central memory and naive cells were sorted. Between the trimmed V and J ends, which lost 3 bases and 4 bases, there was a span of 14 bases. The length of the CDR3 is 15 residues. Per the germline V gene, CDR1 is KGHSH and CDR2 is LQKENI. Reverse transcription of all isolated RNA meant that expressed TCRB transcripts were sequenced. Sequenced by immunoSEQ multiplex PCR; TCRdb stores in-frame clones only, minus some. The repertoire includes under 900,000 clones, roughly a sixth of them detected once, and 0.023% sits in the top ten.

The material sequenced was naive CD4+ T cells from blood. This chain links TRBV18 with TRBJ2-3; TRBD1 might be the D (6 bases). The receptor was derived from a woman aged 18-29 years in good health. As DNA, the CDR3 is TGTGCCAGCTCACCCCTTCAGGGGTCTCCAGATACGCAGTATTTT. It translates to CASSPLQGSPDTQYF.